These T cell receptor beta chains were read from a single sample in a study of T cell responses to AZD1222 COVID-19 vaccine. Assay used: immunoSEQ multiplex PCR; TCRdb lists only in-frame clones, some missing. The sample records around 69,000 clones, 84% being singletons. Material: peripheral blood, obtained on day 0 of AZD1222 vaccination. The source is an adult in good health. Both conserved end residues are part of each CDR3. D genes are given only for firm matches. Only part of the rows carry a size: once, few, many, or a class if the clone is expanded.

V: TRBV6-5; J: TRBJ2-7; size: .; D: .; length: 12; CDR3: CATLTGNYEQYF; DNA: TGTGCCACCCTAACAGGGAACTACGAGCAGTACTTC
V: TRBV24-1; J: TRBJ2-2; size: .; D: .; length: 13; CDR3: CATRDTYTGELFF; DNA: TGTGCCACCCGCGACACCTACACCGGGGAGCTGTTTTTT
V: TRBV6-4; J: TRBJ1-2; size: .; D: .; length: 12; CDR3: CASSDGPYGYTF; DNA: TGTGCCAGCAGTGACGGACCGTATGGCTACACCTTC
V: TRBV18; J: TRBJ2-7; size: .; D: .; length: 12; CDR3: CASSYQGHEQYF; DNA: TGTGCCAGCTCATACCAGGGGCACGAGCAGTACTTC
V: TRBV30; J: TRBJ1-1; size: .; D: .; length: 16; CDR3: CAWSDRGRGEDTEAFF; DNA: TGTGCCTGGAGTGACCGCGGGAGGGGAGAGGACACTGAAGCTTTCTTT
V: TRBV4-3; J: TRBJ1-4; size: .; D: TRBD1; length: 15; CDR3: CASSQEDREDEKLFF; DNA: TGCGCCAGCAGCCAAGAAGACAGGGAGGATGAAAAACTGTTTTTT
V: TRBV30; J: TRBJ1-1; size: .; D: TRBD1; length: 19; CDR3: CAWSSPPTGGPQMNTEAFF; DNA: TGTGCCTGGAGTTCACCACCGACAGGGGGCCCCCAGATGAACACTGAAGCTTTCTTT
V: TRBV3-1/TRBV3-2; J: TRBJ2-1; size: .; D: .; length: 14; CDR3: CASSHSSSYNEQFF; DNA: TGTGCCAGCAGCCACTCCAGCTCCTACAATGAGCAGTTCTTC
V: TRBV25-1; J: TRBJ1-5; size: .; D: .; length: 18; CDR3: CASTLTGAPTDSNQPQHF; DNA: TGTGCCAGCACCCTGACGGGGGCCCCAACCGATAGCAATCAGCCCCAGCATTTT
V: TRBV6-5; J: TRBJ2-7; size: .; D: TRBD1; length: 14; CDR3: CASSSRQGIGEQYF; DNA: TGTGCCAGCAGTTCCAGACAGGGTATTGGGGAGCAGTACTTC
V: TRBV6-5; J: TRBJ1-1; size: .; D: .; length: 15; CDR3: CASSYRGRGKAEAFF; DNA: TGTGCCAGCAGTTACAGGGGCAGGGGTAAGGCTGAAGCTTTCTTT
V: TRBV18; J: TRBJ1-1; size: .; D: .; length: 16; CDR3: CASSRARGGRNTEAFF; DNA: TGTGCCAGCTCACGGGCCCGGGGGGGGAGGAACACTGAAGCTTTCTTT
V: TRBV11-2; J: TRBJ2-1; size: .; D: TRBD1; length: 16; CDR3: CASSRYDRGQENEQFF; DNA: TGTGCCAGCAGTCGCTACGACAGGGGGCAAGAAAATGAGCAGTTCTTC
V: TRBV10-3; J: TRBJ1-4; size: .; D: .; length: 13; CDR3: CAIRVATNEKLFF; DNA: TGTGCCATCAGGGTTGCAACTAATGAAAAACTGTTTTTT
V: TRBV6-5; J: TRBJ2-1; size: once; D: .; length: 14; CDR3: CASSYFPYGNEQFF; DNA: TGTGCCAGCAGTTACTTTCCATACGGAAATGAGCAGTTCTTC
V: TRBV11-2; J: TRBJ2-2; size: .; D: TRBD1; length: 15; CDR3: CASSAWTGVYGELFF; DNA: TGTGCCAGCAGCGCCTGGACAGGAGTATACGGGGAGCTGTTTTTT
V: TRBV5-6; J: TRBJ2-1; size: .; D: .; length: 14; CDR3: CASRVEGGSPEQFF; DNA: TGTGCCAGCAGGGTAGAGGGGGGTTCCCCTGAGCAGTTCTTC
V: TRBV11-2; J: TRBJ2-5; size: .; D: .; length: 14; CDR3: CASSFPGWQETQYF; DNA: TGTGCCAGCAGCTTCCCGGGGTGGCAAGAGACCCAGTACTTC
V: TRBV12-5; J: TRBJ2-1; size: .; D: .; length: 12; CDR3: CASGDLYNEQFF; DNA: TGTGCTAGTGGGGATCTTTACAATGAGCAGTTCTTC
V: TRBV6-6; J: TRBJ1-5; size: .; D: TRBD1; length: 15; CDR3: CATLGTDRGNQPQHF; DNA: TGTGCCACCCTAGGGACAGACAGGGGCAATCAGCCCCAGCATTTT
V: TRBV19; J: TRBJ1-4; size: .; D: TRBD1; length: 15; CDR3: CASSIYRGTNEKLFF; DNA: TGTGCCAGTAGTATCTACAGGGGTACTAATGAAAAACTGTTTTTT
V: TRBV29-1; J: TRBJ1-1; size: .; D: .; length: 13; CDR3: CSVGGFRATEAFF; DNA: TGCAGCGTCGGGGGCTTTCGGGCCACTGAAGCTTTCTTT
V: TRBV28; J: TRBJ1-6; size: .; D: TRBD1; length: 15; CDR3: CASSFQGQYNSPLHF; DNA: TGTGCCAGCAGTTTTCAGGGACAGTACAATTCACCCCTCCACTTT
V: TRBV6-2/TRBV6-3; J: TRBJ2-7; size: .; D: TRBD1; length: 14; CDR3: CASSKTGVNYEQYF; DNA: TGTGCCAGCAGCAAGACAGGGGTAAACTACGAGCAGTACTTC
V: TRBV7-2; J: TRBJ2-5; size: .; D: TRBD2; length: 19; CDR3: CASSFFAHRLAGDQETQYF; DNA: TGTGCCAGCAGCTTTTTTGCCCATCGGCTAGCGGGGGACCAAGAGACCCAGTACTTC
V: TRBV5-5; J: TRBJ2-7; size: .; D: .; length: 13; CDR3: CASSPGTRYEQYF; DNA: TGTGCCAGCAGCCCCGGCACGAGATACGAGCAGTACTTC
V: TRBV6-2/TRBV6-3; J: TRBJ1-6; size: .; D: TRBD1; length: 14; CDR3: CASSYSGGGSPLHF; DNA: TGTGCCAGCAGTTACTCAGGGGGCGGCTCACCCCTCCACTTT
V: TRBV6-7; J: TRBJ2-7; size: few; D: .; length: 18; CDR3: CASSYSKQWGLTIPEQYF; DNA: TGTGCCAGCAGTTACTCAAAGCAGTGGGGGCTAACAATACCCGAGCAGTACTTC
V: TRBV24-1; J: TRBJ2-7; size: .; D: .; length: 13; CDR3: CATSGRVFNEQYF; DNA: TGTGCCACCAGTGGCAGGGTCTTCAACGAGCAGTACTTC
V: TRBV10-3; J: TRBJ2-2; size: .; D: TRBD1; length: 14; CDR3: CATQGALGTGELFF; DNA: TGTGCCACCCAGGGGGCACTGGGAACCGGGGAGCTGTTTTTT
V: TRBV6-5; J: TRBJ2-5; size: once; D: .; length: 14; CDR3: CASQLTSVQETQYF; DNA: TGTGCCTCCCAGTTAACCAGCGTGCAAGAGACCCAGTACTTC
V: TRBV7-9; J: TRBJ2-7; size: few; D: TRBD1; length: 15; CDR3: CASSHGTGATYEQYF; DNA: TGTGCCAGCAGCCACGGGACAGGGGCCACCTACGAGCAGTACTTC
V: TRBV5-4; J: TRBJ2-5; size: .; D: TRBD1; length: 16; CDR3: CASSAGQGHGQETQYF; DNA: TGTGCCAGCAGCGCTGGACAGGGCCACGGCCAAGAGACCCAGTACTTC
V: TRBV16; J: TRBJ2-5; size: .; D: .; length: 17; CDR3: CASSRTPGGSFQETQYF; DNA: TGTGCCAGCAGCCGGACTCCCGGGGGCTCGTTCCAAGAGACCCAGTACTTC
V: TRBV11-2; J: TRBJ2-7; size: .; D: .; length: 16; CDR3: CASSLKGAGTSYEQYF; DNA: TGTGCCAGCAGCTTAAAGGGTGCCGGCACATCCTACGAGCAGTACTTC
V: TRBV30; J: TRBJ2-7; size: .; D: .; length: 14; CDR3: CAWTGTFSSYEQYF; DNA: TGTGCCTGGACTGGGACTTTCAGCTCCTACGAGCAGTACTTC
V: TRBV14; J: TRBJ1-2; size: few; D: TRBD1; length: 12; CDR3: CASSQARGRDTF; DNA: TGTGCCAGCAGCCAAGCCAGGGGGCGCGACACCTTC
V: TRBV5-5; J: TRBJ2-3; size: once; D: .; length: 14; CDR3: CASSLRATTDTQYF; DNA: TGTGCCAGCAGCTTGAGGGCAACCACAGATACGCAGTATTTT
V: TRBV28; J: TRBJ2-7; size: once; D: .; length: 14; CDR3: CASRQTGSSYEQYF; DNA: TGTGCCAGCAGACAAACAGGGAGCTCCTACGAGCAGTACTTC
V: TRBV5-5; J: TRBJ2-2; size: .; D: TRBD1; length: 14; CDR3: CASNPNRGTGELFF; DNA: TGTGCCAGCAACCCGAACAGGGGAACTGGGGAGCTGTTTTTT
V: TRBV25-1; J: TRBJ1-4; size: .; D: .; length: 16; CDR3: CASSESITGIEEKLFF; DNA: TGTGCCAGCAGTGAGTCAATTACAGGGATAGAGGAAAAACTGTTTTTT